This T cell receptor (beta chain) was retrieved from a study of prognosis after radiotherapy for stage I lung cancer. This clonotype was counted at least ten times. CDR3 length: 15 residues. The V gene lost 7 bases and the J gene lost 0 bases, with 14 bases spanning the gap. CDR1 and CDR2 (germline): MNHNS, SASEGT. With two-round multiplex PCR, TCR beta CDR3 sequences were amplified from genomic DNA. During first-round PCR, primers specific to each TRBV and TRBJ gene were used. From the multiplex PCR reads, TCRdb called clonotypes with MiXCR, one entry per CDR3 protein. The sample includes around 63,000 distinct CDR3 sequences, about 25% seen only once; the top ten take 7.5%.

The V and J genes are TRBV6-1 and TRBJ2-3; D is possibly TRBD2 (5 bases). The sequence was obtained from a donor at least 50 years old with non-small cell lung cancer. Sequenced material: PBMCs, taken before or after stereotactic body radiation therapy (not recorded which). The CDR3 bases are TGTGCCAGCAAATTACGAGGGTACAGCACAGATACGCAGTATTTT. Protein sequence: CASKLRGYSTDTQYF.